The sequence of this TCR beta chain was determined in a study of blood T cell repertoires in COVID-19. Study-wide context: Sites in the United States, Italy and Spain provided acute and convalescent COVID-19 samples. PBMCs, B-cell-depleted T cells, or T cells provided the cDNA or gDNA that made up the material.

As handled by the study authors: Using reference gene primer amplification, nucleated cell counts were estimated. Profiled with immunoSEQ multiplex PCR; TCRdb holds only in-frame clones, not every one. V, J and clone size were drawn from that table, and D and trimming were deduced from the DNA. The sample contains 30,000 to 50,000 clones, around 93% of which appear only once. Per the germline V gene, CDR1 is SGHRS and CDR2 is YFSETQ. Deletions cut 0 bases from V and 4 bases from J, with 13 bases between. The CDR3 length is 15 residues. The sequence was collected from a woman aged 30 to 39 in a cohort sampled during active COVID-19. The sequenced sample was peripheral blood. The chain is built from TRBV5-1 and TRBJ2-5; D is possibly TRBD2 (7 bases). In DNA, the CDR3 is TGCGCCAGCAGCTTGGCCGGGGGGCGCGGAGAGACCCAGTACTTC. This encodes CASSLAGGRGETQYF.